Listed below are T cell receptor beta chains from one sample, sequenced in a study of blood T cells in healthy people across ages. TCRdb reprocessed the 5' RACE reads via MiXCR and lists one record per CDR3 protein. Of over 1,200,000 distinct CDR3 sequences in the sample, 59% were seen once. Specimen: blood. The receptor source for this set is a man younger than 35 in good health. Both conserved end residues are part of each CDR3. Fields, in order: V gene, J gene, clone size, D gene, CDR3 protein, CDR3 DNA. The D gene is left open where the match is weak. Clone size, where shown, is once, few, many, or a class for clones that have expanded.

v_call: TRBV28; j_call: TRBJ2-7; clone_size: few; d_call: TRBD1; cdr3_aa: CASSRQGYGNEQYF; cdr3_nt: TGTGCCAGCAGTAGACAGGGTTATGGTAACGAGCAGTACTTC
v_call: TRBV20-1; j_call: TRBJ1-2; clone_size: .; d_call: TRBD1; cdr3_aa: CSASRDRDQYGYTF; cdr3_nt: TGCAGTGCTAGTCGGGACAGGGACCAATATGGCTACACCTTC
v_call: TRBV7-9; j_call: TRBJ2-4; clone_size: .; d_call: .; cdr3_aa: CASSFGGGQENIQYF; cdr3_nt: TGTGCCAGCAGCTTTGGGGGGGGGCAGGAAAACATTCAGTACTTC
v_call: TRBV12-3/TRBV12-4; j_call: TRBJ2-1; clone_size: .; d_call: .; cdr3_aa: CASSDTSNNEQFF; cdr3_nt: TGTGCCAGCAGTGATACTAGTAACAATGAGCAGTTCTTC
v_call: TRBV10-3; j_call: TRBJ1-1; clone_size: .; d_call: .; cdr3_aa: CAISERPTEAFF; cdr3_nt: TGTGCCATCAGTGAGAGGCCCACTGAAGCTTTCTTT
v_call: TRBV20-1; j_call: TRBJ2-7; clone_size: .; d_call: .; cdr3_aa: CSATPEVGGYEQYF; cdr3_nt: TGCAGTGCTACTCCTGAGGTAGGGGGCTACGAGCAGTACTTC
v_call: TRBV13; j_call: TRBJ2-7; clone_size: .; d_call: .; cdr3_aa: CASSLRGKGYEQYF; cdr3_nt: TGTGCCAGCAGCTTGAGAGGGAAGGGGTACGAGCAGTACTTC
v_call: TRBV29-1; j_call: TRBJ2-7; clone_size: .; d_call: .; cdr3_aa: CSAFMETKYF; cdr3_nt: TGCAGCGCCTTTATGGAGACCAAGTACTTC
v_call: TRBV3-1; j_call: TRBJ1-1; clone_size: few; d_call: .; cdr3_aa: CASSQDWNTEAFF; cdr3_nt: TGTGCCAGCAGCCAAGATTGGAACACTGAAGCTTTCTTT
v_call: TRBV30; j_call: TRBJ1-2; clone_size: .; d_call: .; cdr3_aa: CARSVKEVGYGYTF; cdr3_nt: TGTGCCCGGAGTGTAAAAGAGGTTGGCTATGGCTACACCTTC
v_call: TRBV12-3/TRBV12-4; j_call: TRBJ2-7; clone_size: .; d_call: .; cdr3_aa: CASSQRGPHEQYF; cdr3_nt: TGTGCCAGCAGTCAACGGGGCCCCCACGAGCAGTACTTC
v_call: TRBV29-1; j_call: TRBJ2-5; clone_size: .; d_call: .; cdr3_aa: CSATGSPQETQYF; cdr3_nt: TGCAGCGCCACCGGGAGTCCGCAAGAGACCCAGTACTTC
v_call: TRBV7-9; j_call: TRBJ2-7; clone_size: few; d_call: .; cdr3_aa: CASSLVLSPYEQYF; cdr3_nt: TGTGCCAGCAGCTTAGTTTTATCACCCTACGAGCAGTACTTC
v_call: TRBV14; j_call: TRBJ2-2; clone_size: .; d_call: TRBD2; cdr3_aa: CASSQGLAGAGELFF; cdr3_nt: TGTGCCAGCAGCCAAGGACTAGCGGGGGCCGGGGAGCTGTTTTTT
v_call: TRBV6-5; j_call: TRBJ2-6; clone_size: .; d_call: .; cdr3_aa: CANSYDRLGANVLTF; cdr3_nt: TGTGCCAATAGTTACGATCGTCTCGGGGCCAACGTCCTGACTTTC
v_call: TRBV6-5; j_call: TRBJ1-1; clone_size: .; d_call: .; cdr3_aa: CASSRQVFGTEAFF; cdr3_nt: TGTGCCAGCAGTCGACAGGTCTTTGGCACTGAAGCTTTCTTT
v_call: TRBV10-3; j_call: TRBJ2-7; clone_size: few; d_call: .; cdr3_aa: CAISESTYEQYF; cdr3_nt: TGTGCCATCAGTGAGTCGACCTACGAGCAGTACTTC
v_call: TRBV29-1; j_call: TRBJ2-3; clone_size: few; d_call: TRBD1; cdr3_aa: CSATGTGGVTDTQYF; cdr3_nt: TGCAGCGCAACCGGGACAGGGGGAGTAACAGATACGCAGTATTTT
v_call: TRBV27; j_call: TRBJ2-4; clone_size: .; d_call: .; cdr3_aa: CASSYNPVGQNIQYF; cdr3_nt: TGTGCCAGCAGTTACAACCCGGTGGGTCAAAACATTCAGTACTTC
v_call: TRBV6-2/TRBV6-3; j_call: TRBJ2-1; clone_size: .; d_call: .; cdr3_aa: CASSYFGERNEQFF; cdr3_nt: TGTGCCAGCAGTTATTTTGGGGAGCGAAATGAGCAGTTCTTC
v_call: TRBV4-1; j_call: TRBJ1-2; clone_size: .; d_call: .; cdr3_aa: CASSQGQSNYGYTF; cdr3_nt: TGCGCCAGCAGCCAAGGGCAGAGTAACTATGGCTACACCTTC
v_call: TRBV7-2; j_call: TRBJ2-1; clone_size: .; d_call: .; cdr3_aa: CASSLAPGPAYNEQFF; cdr3_nt: TGTGCCAGCAGCTTAGCTCCGGGACCAGCCTACAATGAGCAGTTCTTC
v_call: TRBV7-9; j_call: TRBJ1-1; clone_size: .; d_call: .; cdr3_aa: CASTILPGRKDDAFF; cdr3_nt: TGTGCCAGCACCATCCTCCCGGGGCGAAAGGATGACGCTTTCTTT
v_call: TRBV6-6; j_call: TRBJ2-5; clone_size: once; d_call: TRBD1; cdr3_aa: CASSHGQGGQETQYF; cdr3_nt: TGTGCCAGCAGTCACGGACAGGGAGGTCAAGAGACCCAGTACTTC
v_call: TRBV4-3; j_call: TRBJ2-5; clone_size: few; d_call: TRBD1; cdr3_aa: CASSQVPAGTGAQGETQYF; cdr3_nt: TGCGCCAGCAGCCAAGTCCCCGCCGGGACAGGGGCCCAAGGAGAGACCCAGTACTTC
v_call: TRBV10-3; j_call: TRBJ2-1; clone_size: .; d_call: .; cdr3_aa: CAISPGVGTPEGDEQFF; cdr3_nt: TGTGCCATCAGCCCTGGAGTCGGGACACCGGAGGGCGATGAGCAGTTCTTC
v_call: TRBV7-2; j_call: TRBJ2-1; clone_size: .; d_call: .; cdr3_aa: CASSLRSEQFF; cdr3_nt: TGTGCCAGCAGTTTAAGGAGTGAGCAGTTCTTC
v_call: TRBV29-1; j_call: TRBJ2-3; clone_size: .; d_call: TRBD2; cdr3_aa: CSVEGYWRGGGTDTQYF; cdr3_nt: TGCAGCGTTGAAGGGTACTGGCGGGGGGGCGGCACAGATACGCAGTATTTT
v_call: TRBV27; j_call: TRBJ1-3; clone_size: .; d_call: .; cdr3_aa: CASSFTGKSGNTIYF; cdr3_nt: TGTGCCAGCAGTTTCACAGGGAAATCTGGAAACACCATATATTTT
v_call: TRBV28; j_call: TRBJ2-1; clone_size: few; d_call: .; cdr3_aa: CASTRAAVGGNEQFF; cdr3_nt: TGTGCCAGCACAAGGGCAGCCGTGGGAGGCAATGAGCAGTTCTTC
v_call: TRBV20-1; j_call: TRBJ2-3; clone_size: once; d_call: .; cdr3_aa: CSARDLLAFDTQYF; cdr3_nt: TGCAGTGCTAGAGATCTCCTAGCATTCGATACGCAGTATTTT
v_call: TRBV4-1; j_call: TRBJ2-7; clone_size: .; d_call: TRBD2; cdr3_aa: CASSQDLAGGLSYEQYF; cdr3_nt: TGCGCCAGCAGCCAAGATTTAGCGGGAGGTTTGTCCTACGAGCAGTACTTC
v_call: TRBV25-1; j_call: TRBJ2-3; clone_size: .; d_call: .; cdr3_aa: CASTESGDTQYF; cdr3_nt: TGTGCCAGCACCGAGAGCGGAGATACGCAGTATTTT
v_call: TRBV27; j_call: TRBJ2-4; clone_size: .; d_call: .; cdr3_aa: CASSSLPLQGLAKNIQYF; cdr3_nt: TGTGCCAGCAGTTCGCTCCCACTTCAGGGTCTAGCCAAAAACATTCAGTACTTC